This T cell receptor beta chain originates from a study of CD8 T cells in Susac syndrome. TCR beta was sequenced from blood CD8+ and CD4+ T cells. The CDR3 covers 15 residues. Losses at the gene ends were 5 bases for V and 0 bases for J; bases not matched to a gene: 4. Germline V gene lookup returns CDR1 SEHNR and CDR2 FQNEAQ (reference sequence). RNA amounts of roughly 0.5 to 1 ug underwent reverse transcription with random hexamers. Amplification of TCR beta CDR3 by immunoSEQ multiplex PCR spanned 54 Vbeta and 13 Jbeta. TCRdb reprocessed the immunoSEQ multiplex PCR reads via MiXCR and lists one record per CDR3 protein. The table records 180,000 or so distinct CDR3 sequences, just under 95% of them present only once. In the case of this clonotype: Its cognate antigen is unknown.

Study-wide findings and caveats: An acknowledgment was made by the study that its TCR sequencing and HLA analysis involved relatively few individuals.

V gene TRBV7-9 combines with J gene TRBJ2-7; 10 bases agree with TRBD1. What was sequenced was CD4+ T cells from PBMCs. The receptor was derived from a human donor in good health. This CDR3 reads CASSLGQGISYEQYF. DNA of the CDR3: TGTGCCAGCAGCCTGGGACAGGGGATCTCCTACGAGCAGTACTTC. The complete variable domain, with remaining parts taken from reference TRBV7-9 and TRBJ2-7, reads DTGVSQNPRHKITKRGQNVTFRCDPISEHNRLYWYRQTLGQGPEFLTYFQNEAQLEKSRLLSDRFSAERPKGSFSTLEIQRTEQGDSAMYLCASSLGQGISYEQYFGPGTRLTVT.